This T cell receptor beta chain stems from a study of human T cells and chemical hapten exposure. Time point here: patch test 1, 2 weeks after DPC sensitization. Sample treatment: therapeutic diphenylcyclopropenone sensitization with weekly scalp DPC. Unfractionated whole blood served as the source for total RNA extraction. V was pared by 6 bases and J by 5 bases, with 11 bases of the junction left unmatched. The CDR3 has 15 residues. Germline CDR1 reads MNHEY; CDR2 reads SMNVEV (reference sequence). TCRdb independently ran MiXCR on the RACE reads; one entry per CDR3 protein. This table has roughly 50,000 distinct CDR3 sequences, about 11% appearing once.

This material consisted of whole blood, taken in connection with sensitization to the hapten diphenylcyclopropenone (DPC). J is TRBJ2-5 and V is TRBV27, with TRBD2 matching over 8 bases. The origin of this receptor is a woman in her forties with alopecia areata. Some clones in this sample may be carry-over from other donors' samples. CDR3 nucleotides: TGTGCCAGCAGCCGTAGCGGGATGGGGTTCGAGACCCAGTACTTC. As protein: CASSRSGMGFETQYF.